This TCR beta chain was retrieved from a study of cytomegalovirus exposure and HLA in healthy donors. This PCR relied on a set of 60 Vbeta primers and 13 Jbeta primers. The data were produced by immunoSEQ multiplex PCR, yet TCRdb's version contains in-frame clones alone and is incomplete. The table has about 110,000 clones, roughly 87% seen once; the top ten hold 2% to 3%. Study observations and caveats: V- and J-gene trimming in TCR beta was tied to a missense DCLRE1C variant by an analysis performed later. An analysis that was carried out later associated 15,000 to 20,000 TCR beta sequences with HLA alleles at 0.05 false discovery rate.

The CDR3 sequence is 18 residues long. Germline assignment: CDR1 KGHSH and CDR2 LQKENI. Trimming took off 5 bases at V and 1 base at J, with 21 bases between the two ends. On this clone: Its antigen is undetermined.

The sequence came from a man aged 30-40 years in good health and CMV-seropositive. Sequences were obtained from PBMCs. This sequence joins TRBV18 and TRBJ1-5; D gene unclear. CDR3 sequence reads: CASSSGFQSGGSNQPQHF. In DNA, the CDR3 is TGTGCCAGCTCATCGGGATTCCAAAGCGGCGGGAGCAATCAGCCCCAGCATTTT.